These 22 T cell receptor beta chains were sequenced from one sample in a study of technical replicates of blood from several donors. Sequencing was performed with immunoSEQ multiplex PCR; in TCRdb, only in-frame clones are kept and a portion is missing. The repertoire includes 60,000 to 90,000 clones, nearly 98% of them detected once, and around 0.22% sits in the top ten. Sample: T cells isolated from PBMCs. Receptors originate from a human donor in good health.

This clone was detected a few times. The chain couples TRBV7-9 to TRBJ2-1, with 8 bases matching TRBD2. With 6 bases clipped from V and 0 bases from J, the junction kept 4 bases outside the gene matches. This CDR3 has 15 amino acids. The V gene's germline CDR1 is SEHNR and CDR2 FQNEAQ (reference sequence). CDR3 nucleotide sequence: TGTGCCAGCAGATCCGGGACTAGCTCCTACAATGAGCAGTTCTTC. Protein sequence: CASRSGTSSYNEQFF.

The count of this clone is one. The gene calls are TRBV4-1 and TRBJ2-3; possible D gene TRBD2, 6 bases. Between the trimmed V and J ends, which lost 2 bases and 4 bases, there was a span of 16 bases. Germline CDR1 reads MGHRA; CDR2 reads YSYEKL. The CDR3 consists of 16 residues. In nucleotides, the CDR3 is TGCGCCAGCAGCCAAAGGGGCGGGAATATGGCAGATACGCAGTATTTT. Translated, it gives CASSQRGGNMADTQYF.

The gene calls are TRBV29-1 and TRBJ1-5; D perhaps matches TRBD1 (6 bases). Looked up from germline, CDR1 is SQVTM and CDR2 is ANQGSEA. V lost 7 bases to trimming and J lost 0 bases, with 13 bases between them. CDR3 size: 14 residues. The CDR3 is CSASGGGSNQPQHF. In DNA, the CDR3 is TGCAGCGCCTCGGGGGGCGGTAGCAATCAGCCCCAGCATTTT.

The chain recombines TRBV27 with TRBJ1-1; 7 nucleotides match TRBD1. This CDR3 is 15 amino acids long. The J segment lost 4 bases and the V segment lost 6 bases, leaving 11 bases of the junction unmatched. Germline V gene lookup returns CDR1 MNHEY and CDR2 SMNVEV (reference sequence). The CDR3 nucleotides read TGTGCCAGCAGAATCCTACAGGGGCCGCGCACTGAAGCTTTCTTT. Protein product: CASRILQGPRTEAFF.

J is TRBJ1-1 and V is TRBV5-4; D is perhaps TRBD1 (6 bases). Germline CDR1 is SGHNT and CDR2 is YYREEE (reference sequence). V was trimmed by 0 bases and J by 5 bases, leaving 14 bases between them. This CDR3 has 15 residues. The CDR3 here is CASSLEGHYLTEAFF. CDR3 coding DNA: TGTGCCAGCAGCTTGGAGGGACATTATCTTACTGAAGCTTTCTTT.

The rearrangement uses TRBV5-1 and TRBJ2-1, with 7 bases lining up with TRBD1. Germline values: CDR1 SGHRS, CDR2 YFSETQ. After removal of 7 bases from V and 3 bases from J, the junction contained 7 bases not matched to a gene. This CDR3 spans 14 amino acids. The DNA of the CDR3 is TGCGCCAGCGTGCCTAGGGACAGCTACAATGAGCAGTTCTTC. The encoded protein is CASVPRDSYNEQFF.

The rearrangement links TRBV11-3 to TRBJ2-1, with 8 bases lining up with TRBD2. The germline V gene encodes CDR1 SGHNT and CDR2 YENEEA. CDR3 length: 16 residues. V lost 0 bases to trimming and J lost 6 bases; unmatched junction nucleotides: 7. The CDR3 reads CASSLDGLALINEQFF. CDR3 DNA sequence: TGTGCCAGCAGCTTAGATGGACTAGCTCTTATCAATGAGCAGTTCTTC.

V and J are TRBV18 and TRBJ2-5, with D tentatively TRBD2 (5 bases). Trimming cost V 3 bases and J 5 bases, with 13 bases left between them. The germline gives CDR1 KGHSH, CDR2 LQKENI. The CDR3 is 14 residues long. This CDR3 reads CASSPLEGFETQYF. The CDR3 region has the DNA TGTGCCAGCTCACCCTTAGAGGGCTTCGAGACCCAGTACTTC.

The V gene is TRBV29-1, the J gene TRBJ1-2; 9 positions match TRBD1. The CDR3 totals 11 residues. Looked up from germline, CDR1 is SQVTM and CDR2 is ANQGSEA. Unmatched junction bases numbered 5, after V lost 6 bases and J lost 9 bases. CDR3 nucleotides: TGCAGCGTCGTGGACAGGGGACGCTACACCTTC. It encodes CSVVDRGRYTF. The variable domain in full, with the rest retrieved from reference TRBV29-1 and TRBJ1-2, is SAVISQKPSRDICQRGTSLTIQCQVDSQVTMMFWYRQQPGQSLTLIATANQGSEATYESGFVIDKFPISRPNLTFSTLTVSNMSPEDSSIYLCSVVDRGRYTFGSGTRLTVV.

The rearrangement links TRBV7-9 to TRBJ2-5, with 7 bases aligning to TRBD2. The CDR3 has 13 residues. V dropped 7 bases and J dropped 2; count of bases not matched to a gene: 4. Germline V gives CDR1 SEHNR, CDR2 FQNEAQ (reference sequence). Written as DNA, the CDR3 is TGTGCCAGCACACGGGGGGAGCAAGAGACCCAGTACTTC. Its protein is CASTRGEQETQYF.

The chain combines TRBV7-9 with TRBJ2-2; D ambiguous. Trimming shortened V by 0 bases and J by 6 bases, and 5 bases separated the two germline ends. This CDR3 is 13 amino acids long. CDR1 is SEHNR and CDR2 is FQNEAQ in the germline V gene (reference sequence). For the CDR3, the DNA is TGTGCCAGCAGCTTAGCGGGCGCCGGGGAGCTGTTTTTT. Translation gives CASSLAGAGELFF.

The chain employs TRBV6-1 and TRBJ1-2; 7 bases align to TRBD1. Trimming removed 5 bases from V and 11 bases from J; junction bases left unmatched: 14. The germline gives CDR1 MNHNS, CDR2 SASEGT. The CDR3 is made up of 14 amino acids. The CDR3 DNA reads TGTGCCAGCAGTCGACAGGGAACACGGATAGGGTACACCTTC. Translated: CASSRQGTRIGYTF.

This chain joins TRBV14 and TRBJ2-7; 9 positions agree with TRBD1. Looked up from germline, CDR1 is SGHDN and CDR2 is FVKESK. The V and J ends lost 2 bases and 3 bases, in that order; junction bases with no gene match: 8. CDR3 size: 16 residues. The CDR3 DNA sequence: TGTGCCAGCAGCCAAATTGTTGGGGACAGGGACTACGAGCAGTACTTC. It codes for CASSQIVGDRDYEQYF.

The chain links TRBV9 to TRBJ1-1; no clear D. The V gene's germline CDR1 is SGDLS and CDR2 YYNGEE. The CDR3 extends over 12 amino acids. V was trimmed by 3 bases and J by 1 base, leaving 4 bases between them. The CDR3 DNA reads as TGTGCCAGCAGCGGACAGAACACTGAAGCTTTCTTT. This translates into CASSGQNTEAFF.

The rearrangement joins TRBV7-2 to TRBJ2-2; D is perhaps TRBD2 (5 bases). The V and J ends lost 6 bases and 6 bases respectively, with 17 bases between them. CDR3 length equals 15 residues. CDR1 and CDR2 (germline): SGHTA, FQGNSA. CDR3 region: CASSHSNTRSGELFF. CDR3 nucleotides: TGTGCCAGCAGTCACAGTAATACTAGATCCGGGGAGCTGTTTTTT.

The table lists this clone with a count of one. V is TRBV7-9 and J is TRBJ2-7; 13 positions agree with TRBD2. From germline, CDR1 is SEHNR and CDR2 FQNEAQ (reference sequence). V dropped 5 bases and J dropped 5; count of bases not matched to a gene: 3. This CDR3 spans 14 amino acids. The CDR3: CASSRTSGGDEQYF. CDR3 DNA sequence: TGTGCCAGCAGCAGGACTAGCGGGGGTGACGAGCAGTACTTC. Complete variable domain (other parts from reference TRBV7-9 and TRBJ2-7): DTGVSQNPRHKITKRGQNVTFRCDPISEHNRLYWYRQTLGQGPEFLTYFQNEAQLEKSRLLSDRFSAERPKGSFSTLEIQRTEQGDSAMYLCASSRTSGGDEQYFGPGTRLTVT.

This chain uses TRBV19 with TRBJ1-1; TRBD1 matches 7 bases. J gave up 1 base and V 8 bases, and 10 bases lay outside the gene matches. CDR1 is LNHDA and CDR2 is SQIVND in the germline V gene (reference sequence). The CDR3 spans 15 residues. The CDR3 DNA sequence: TGTGCCAGTGCATCGACGGGACAGCCGAACACTGAAGCTTTCTTT. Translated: CASASTGQPNTEAFF.

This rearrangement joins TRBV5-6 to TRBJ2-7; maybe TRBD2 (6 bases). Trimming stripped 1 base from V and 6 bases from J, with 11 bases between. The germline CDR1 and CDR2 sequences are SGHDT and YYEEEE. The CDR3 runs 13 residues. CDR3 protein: CASSLSGFREQYF. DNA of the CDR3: TGTGCCAGCAGCTTGAGCGGGTTCCGCGAGCAGTACTTC.

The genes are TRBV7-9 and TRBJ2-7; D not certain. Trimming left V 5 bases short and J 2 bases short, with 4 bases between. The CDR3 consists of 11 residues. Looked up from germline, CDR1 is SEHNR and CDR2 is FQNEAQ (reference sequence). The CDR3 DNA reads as TGTGCCAGCAGCCCTGCCTACGAGCAGTACTTC. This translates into CASSPAYEQYF.

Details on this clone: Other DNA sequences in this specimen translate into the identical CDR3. As DNA, the CDR3 is TGTGCCAGCAGCTTTCCGGGAGGCTATGGCTACACCTTC. Amino acid sequence: CASSFPGGYGYTF. The chain has TRBV7-6 and TRBJ1-2; D gene unclear. Per the germline V gene, CDR1 is SGHVS and CDR2 is FNYEAQ. The CDR3 loop spans 13 amino acids. The V and J ends lost 3 bases and 4 bases respectively, with 9 bases between them.

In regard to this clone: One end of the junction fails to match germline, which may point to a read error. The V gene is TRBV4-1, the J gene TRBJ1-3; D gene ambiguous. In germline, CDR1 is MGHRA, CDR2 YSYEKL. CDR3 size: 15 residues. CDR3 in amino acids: CASSQLPSLSRPICF. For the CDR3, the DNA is TGCGCCAGCAGCCAATTACCCTCCTTGTCTAGGCCCATCTGTTTT.

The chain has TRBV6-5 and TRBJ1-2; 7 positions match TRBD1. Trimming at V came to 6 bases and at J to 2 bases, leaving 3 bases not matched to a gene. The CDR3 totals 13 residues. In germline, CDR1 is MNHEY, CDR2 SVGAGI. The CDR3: CASSPDRNYGYTF. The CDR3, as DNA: TGTGCCAGCAGCCCGGACAGGAACTATGGCTACACCTTC.